This T cell receptor beta chain was recovered during a study of blood T cells in healthy people across ages. Study in general: In model experiments, template switching was able to capture about one barcoded beta molecule for every two T cells that were present. Study observations and caveats: Diversity estimates from one million T cells were considered underestimates.

Together with a sample-barcoded 5' primer, a J-beta primer mix was included in a second PCR lasting roughly 6 to 12 cycles. Each of the samples gave a minimum of 3 million paired-end reads that contained CDR3. Each CDR3 protein is one row after TCRdb ran MiXCR on the 5' RACE reads. This table holds around 800,000 distinct CDR3 sequences, around 62% found once. The germline V gene encodes CDR1 MGHDK and CDR2 SYGVNS. The ends lost 4 bases at V and 14 bases at J; junction bases unmatched: 12. This CDR3 has 15 residues. The table lists this clonotype with a few counts. Its antigen is not identified. The sequence was obtained from a young man in good health. Material: blood. The chain joins TRBV25-1 to TRBJ2-4; the match to TRBD1 covers 12 bases. CDR3 DNA: TGTGCCAGCAGTGGTCACGGGACAGGGGGCCCTCCTGAGTACTTC. It specifies CASSGHGTGGPPEYF.